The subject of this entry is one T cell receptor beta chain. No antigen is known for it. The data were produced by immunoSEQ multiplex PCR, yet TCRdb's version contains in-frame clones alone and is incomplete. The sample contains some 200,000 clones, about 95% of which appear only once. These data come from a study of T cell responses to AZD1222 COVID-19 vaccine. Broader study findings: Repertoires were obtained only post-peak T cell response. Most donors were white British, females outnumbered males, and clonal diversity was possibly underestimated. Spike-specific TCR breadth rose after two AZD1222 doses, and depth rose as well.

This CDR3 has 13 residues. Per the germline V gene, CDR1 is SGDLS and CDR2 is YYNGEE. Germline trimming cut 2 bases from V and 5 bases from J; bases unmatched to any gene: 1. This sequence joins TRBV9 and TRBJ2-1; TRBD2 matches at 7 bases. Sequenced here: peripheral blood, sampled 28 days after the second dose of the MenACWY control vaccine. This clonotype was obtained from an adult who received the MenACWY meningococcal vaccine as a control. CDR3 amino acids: CASSVAGDNEQFF. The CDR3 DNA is TGTGCCAGCAGCGTGGCGGGGGACAATGAGCAGTTCTTC.